This T cell receptor (beta chain) was recorded in a study of shared clonotypes between healthy human individuals. Germline V gene sequence: CDR1 LNHNV, CDR2 YYDKDF (reference sequence). The CDR3 is 13 residues long. V was shortened by 0 bases and J by 5 bases, with 7 bases between the two germline ends. Positively selected for CCR7, the CD45RO-negative cells used as naive CD8 cells excluded terminally differentiated effector memory CD45RA+ cells. Each PCR replicate from the sorted subsets contained about 200 ng DNA, which is tens of thousands of T cell genomes. Clones were sequenced by immunoSEQ multiplex PCR, and TCRdb holds only the in-frame ones, with some missing. The sample includes some 1,900,000 clones, around 96% of them seen just once.

This clonotype was obtained from a man aged 18 to 30 in good health. The rearrangement uses TRBV15 and TRBJ2-5; no reliable D call. The sample consisted of naive CD8+ T cells sorted from blood. DNA of the CDR3: TGTGCCACCAGCAGAGATACAAGCGAGACCCAGTACTTC. Protein: CATSRDTSETQYF.